Described below is a single T cell receptor beta chain sequence and its context. Its antigen is undetermined. These data come from a study of a mutant IDH1 vaccine in newly diagnosed glioma. Study summary: Treated individuals were about 60% male and roughly 40% female, averaging approximately 40 years of age.

Time point in this sample: week 5, during vaccination. Mutant IDH1 20-mer peptide, at 300 ug, made up each vaccine dose, with topical imiquimod. Study observations and caveats: Most patients, around 93%, showed vaccine-induced immune responses.

TCRdb's copy holds only in-frame clones and misses some; the assay was immunoSEQ multiplex PCR. The table has about 75,000 clones, roughly 91% seen once. The length of the CDR3 is 18 residues. Trimming pared 4 bases from V and 0 bases from J, leaving 19 bases between. Germline V lookup: CDR1 MNHEY, CDR2 SMNVEV (reference sequence). The receptor's source is a woman aged 45-65 years with glioma. The sequenced sample was PBMCs, obtained from a glioma patient whose treatment included an IDH1 peptide vaccine. The chain employs TRBV27 and TRBJ1-3, with TRBD1 as a possible D gene (6 bases). CDR3: CASSSLDPGQLSGNTIYF. The CDR3 DNA reads as TGTGCCAGCAGTTCCCTCGACCCTGGACAGCTCTCTGGAAACACCATATATTTT.